The 21 T cell receptor beta chains below all came from one sample that was sequenced in a study of cytomegalovirus exposure and HLA in healthy donors. The PCR employed 60 Vbeta primers together with 13 Jbeta primers. Using immunoSEQ multiplex PCR, the repertoire was profiled, and TCRdb retains in-frame clones only, with some absent. The table lists just over 150,000 clones, approximately 82% of them singletons. The sequencing sample was made of PBMCs. Every receptor here comes from a man aged 50 to 59 in good health and CMV-seropositive.

This clone has only one observation. The chain uses TRBV4-1 and TRBJ2-3; TRBD1 matches 7 bases. This CDR3 has 16 residues. Trimming took 1 base from V and 0 from J; bases not matched to a gene: 4. The germline V gene encodes CDR1 MGHRA and CDR2 YSYEKL. Here the CDR3 DNA reads TGCGCCAGCAGCCAAGCTCCGGGACAGAGCACAGATACGCAGTATTTT. Residues: CASSQAPGQSTDTQYF.

This chain joins TRBV15 and TRBJ2-2; D gene unclear. Trimming took off 0 bases at V and 2 bases at J, with 10 bases between the two ends. CDR1 is LNHNV, CDR2 YYDKDF, per germline (reference sequence). CDR3 length equals 16 residues. CDR3 sequence (DNA): TGTGCCACCAGCAGAGATATAAACAGTAACACCGGGGAGCTGTTTTTT. Protein sequence: CATSRDINSNTGELFF.

This sequence joins TRBV19 and TRBJ2-7; 12 nucleotides match TRBD2. This CDR3 has 15 amino acids. V was clipped by 2 bases and J by 5 bases; unmatched bases: 4. Looked up from germline, CDR1 is LNHDA and CDR2 is SQIVND (reference sequence). CDR3 DNA sequence: TGTGCCAGTAGTATACGACTAGCGGGAGTCCACGAGCAGTACGTC. Translation gives CASSIRLAGVHEQYV.

V gene TRBV6-6 combines with J gene TRBJ2-7, with D maybe TRBD2 (5 bases). The CDR3 covers 13 residues. Germline V lookup: CDR1 MNHNY, CDR2 SVGAGI (reference sequence). The germline V and J ends were trimmed by 6 bases and 6 bases, with 15 bases remaining between them. CDR3 sequence (DNA): TGTGCCAGCAGGGACGGGGTGAGTTCCGAGCAGTACTTC. This codes for CASRDGVSSEQYF.

CDR3 DNA sequence: TGTGCCAGTACCCCCGATGGCAGGGCCGGGGGCTACACCTTC. It yields the protein CASTPDGRAGGYTF. This chain connects TRBV19 to TRBJ1-2; D is possibly TRBD1 (5 bases). V was cut by 7 bases and J by 8 bases, with 20 bases left in between. CDR1 LNHDA and CDR2 SQIVND come from the germline V gene (reference sequence). The CDR3 runs 14 residues.

The chain carries TRBV7-2 and TRBJ2-2; maybe TRBD1 (6 bases). Germline V CDR1 and CDR2: SGHTA, FQGNSA. This CDR3 has 13 amino acids. The CDR3 loop reads CADGTPNTGELFF. CDR3 nucleotides: TGTGCAGACGGGACACCGAACACCGGGGAGCTGTTTTTT.

The CDR3: CASSLEYRAYGYTF. The CDR3 nucleotides are TGTGCCAGCAGCTTAGAATACAGGGCCTATGGCTACACCTTC. The V call is TRBV11-2, the J call TRBJ1-2, with D maybe TRBD1 (6 bases). The length of the CDR3 is 14 residues. V was shortened by 0 bases and J by 4 bases, with 9 bases between the two germline ends. The V gene's germline CDR1 is SGHAT and CDR2 FQNNGV. Supplemented by reference TRBV11-2 and TRBJ1-2, the full variable domain reads EAGVAQSPRYKIIEKRQSVAFWCNPISGHATLYWYQQILGQGPKLLIQFQNNGVVDDSQLPKDRFSAERLKGVDSTLKIQPAKLEDSAVYLCASSLEYRAYGYTFGSGTRLTVV.

The chain uses TRBV19 and TRBJ2-7; D perhaps matches TRBD2 (5 bases). The CDR3 spans 14 residues. Germline-derived CDR1 and CDR2 are LNHDA and SQIVND (reference sequence). With 2 bases removed from V and 3 bases from J, the gap between germline ends came to 11 bases. CDR3 nucleotides: TGTGCCAGTAGTATACGATACGGGAACTACGAGCAGTACGTC. It specifies CASSIRYGNYEQYV.

The gene calls are TRBV19 and TRBJ2-1, with TRBD2 identical over 11 bases. The CDR3 runs to 15 residues. V dropped 3 bases and J dropped 5; count of bases not matched to a gene: 3. The germline gives CDR1 LNHDA, CDR2 SQIVND (reference sequence). The CDR3 DNA follows: TGTGCCAGTAGTATCTCTAGCGGGAGGAACAATGAGCAGTTCTTC. This sequence encodes CASSISSGRNNEQFF.

DNA for the CDR3: TGCGCCAGCAGCCAAGACGGGAGGGCAAATAACTATGGCTACACCTTC. This sequence encodes CASSQDGRANNYGYTF. The chain combines TRBV4-1 with TRBJ1-2; no reliable D call. Germline loops: CDR1 MGHRA, CDR2 YSYEKL. With 0 bases removed from V and 1 base from J, the gap between germline ends came to 12 bases. The CDR3 spans 16 residues.

The chain couples TRBV7-9 to TRBJ1-1; TRBD1 might be the D (5 bases). The V end lost 1 base, the J end lost 7 bases, and 10 bases lay between the germline ends. The CDR3 is 13 amino acids. Germline assignment: CDR1 SEHNR and CDR2 FQNEAQ (reference sequence). The CDR3 DNA follows: TGTGCCAGCAGCTTAGTAGGGGCGGATGAAGCTTTCTTT. This gives the protein CASSLVGADEAFF.

V is TRBV25-1 and J is TRBJ1-1; a possible D gene is TRBD1 (5 bases). Trimming pared 4 bases from V and 4 bases from J, leaving 10 bases between. The germline V gene has CDR1 MGHDK and CDR2 SYGVNS. The CDR3 has 13 residues. The CDR3 reads CASSVGAGTEAFF. The DNA of the CDR3 is TGTGCCAGCAGTGTAGGGGCTGGCACTGAAGCTTTCTTT.

This rearrangement joins TRBV11-2 to TRBJ1-6; tentatively, D is TRBD1 (6 bases). The CDR3 totals 14 residues. Germline loops: CDR1 SGHAT, CDR2 FQNNGV. V dropped 0 bases and J dropped 8 bases, with 8 bases sitting between them. The CDR3 here is CASSLEGGYSPLHF. For the CDR3, the DNA is TGTGCCAGCAGCTTAGAAGGGGGATATTCACCCCTCCACTTT.

The genes are TRBV5-1 and TRBJ1-2; D gene unclear. The V gene lost 2 bases and the J gene lost 3 bases, with 14 bases spanning the gap. The CDR3 is 15 residues long. Germline CDR1 reads SGHRS; CDR2 reads YFSETQ. The CDR3 reads CASSLGDRLYYGYTF. CDR3 bases: TGCGCCAGCAGCTTAGGAGACCGTCTTTACTATGGCTACACCTTC.

The V gene is TRBV5-1, the J gene TRBJ2-7, with D possibly TRBD2 on 6 matching bases. V lost 7 bases, J lost 3 bases, and 17 bases lay in between. This CDR3 has 14 amino acids. Germline V gene sequence: CDR1 SGHRS, CDR2 YFSETQ. The CDR3 loop is CASQAASTSYEQYF. In DNA, the CDR3 is TGCGCCAGCCAAGCGGCATCGACTAGCTACGAGCAGTACTTC.

The chain's CDR3 is CASSPGGGAEKLFF. The DNA for the CDR3 is TGTGCCAGCAGTCCCGGGGGGGGCGCTGAAAAACTGTTTTTT. The rearrangement joins TRBV28 to TRBJ1-4; possible D gene TRBD1, 6 bases. The germline V and J ends were trimmed by 5 bases and 7 bases, with 14 bases remaining between them. The germline V gene has CDR1 MDHEN and CDR2 SYDVKM. This CDR3 has 14 amino acids.

To note about this clone: It is likely a read error, because the conserved phenylalanine at the end of the CDR3 is missing. The DNA is omitted, as the CDR3 cannot be located on it reliably, and the CDR3 follows TCRdb's listing. The chain employs TRBV29-1 and TRBJ2-2; the DNA was not compared with TRBD2, the D call given in the table. Germline V gene data show CDR1 as SQVTM and CDR2 as ANQGSEA. The CDR3 is 13 amino acids in total, end residues counted. This CDR3 is CSVIAGATGELFL.

The chain joins TRBV4-1 to TRBJ1-2; D is uncertain. This CDR3 contains 16 residues. Germline values: CDR1 MGHRA, CDR2 YSYEKL. Trimming removed 0 bases from V and 2 bases from J, with 13 bases in between. CDR3 DNA sequence: TGCGCCAGCAGCCAAGATCGAGGAGTACTGAACTATGGCTACACCTTC. It encodes CASSQDRGVLNYGYTF.

The gene calls are TRBV4-1 and TRBJ2-3; a weak D match, TRBD2 (7 bases). The germline CDR1 and CDR2 sequences are MGHRA and YSYEKL. The ends were cut back, 0 bases at V and 5 bases at J, with 12 bases in the middle. The CDR3 length is 15 residues. DNA for the CDR3: TGCGCCAGCAGCCAAGAGAGGGGGGGCAGAGATACGCAGTATTTT. Amino acids: CASSQERGGRDTQYF.

This sequence joins TRBV11-2 and TRBJ1-2; D gene unclear. In germline, CDR1 is SGHAT, CDR2 FQNNGV. V dropped 2 bases and J dropped 4 bases, with 23 bases sitting between them. This CDR3 is 18 amino acids long. CDR3: CASSLSLEVRRAGYGYTF. CDR3 in DNA: TGTGCCAGCAGCTTATCCCTCGAAGTGAGGCGAGCTGGCTATGGCTACACCTTC.

About this clone itself: This specimen includes other DNA sequences encoding the same CDR3. J is TRBJ1-3 and V is TRBV5-1, with a tentative D call TRBD1 (5 bases). The CDR3 contains 14 residues. V was cut by 0 bases and J by 7 bases, with 11 bases left in between. Looked up from germline, CDR1 is SGHRS and CDR2 is YFSETQ. This chain's CDR3 is CASSLAGGENTIYF. CDR3 in DNA: TGCGCCAGCAGCTTGGCCGGAGGGGAGAACACCATATATTTT.